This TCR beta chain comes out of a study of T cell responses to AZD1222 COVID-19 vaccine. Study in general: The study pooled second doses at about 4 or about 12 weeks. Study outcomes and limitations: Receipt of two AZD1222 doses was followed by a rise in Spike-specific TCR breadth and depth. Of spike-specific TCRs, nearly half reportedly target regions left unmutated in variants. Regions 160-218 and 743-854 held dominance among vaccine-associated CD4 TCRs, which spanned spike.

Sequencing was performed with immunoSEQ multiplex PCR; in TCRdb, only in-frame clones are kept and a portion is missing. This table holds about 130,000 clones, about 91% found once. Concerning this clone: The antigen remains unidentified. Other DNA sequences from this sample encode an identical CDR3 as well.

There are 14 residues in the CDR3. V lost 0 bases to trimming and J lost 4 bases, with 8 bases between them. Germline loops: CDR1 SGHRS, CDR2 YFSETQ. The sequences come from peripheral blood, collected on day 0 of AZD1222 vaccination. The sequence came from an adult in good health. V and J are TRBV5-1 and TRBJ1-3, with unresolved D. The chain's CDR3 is CASSLGGSGNTIYF. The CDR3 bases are TGCGCCAGCAGCTTGGGAGGGTCGGGAAACACCATATATTTT.